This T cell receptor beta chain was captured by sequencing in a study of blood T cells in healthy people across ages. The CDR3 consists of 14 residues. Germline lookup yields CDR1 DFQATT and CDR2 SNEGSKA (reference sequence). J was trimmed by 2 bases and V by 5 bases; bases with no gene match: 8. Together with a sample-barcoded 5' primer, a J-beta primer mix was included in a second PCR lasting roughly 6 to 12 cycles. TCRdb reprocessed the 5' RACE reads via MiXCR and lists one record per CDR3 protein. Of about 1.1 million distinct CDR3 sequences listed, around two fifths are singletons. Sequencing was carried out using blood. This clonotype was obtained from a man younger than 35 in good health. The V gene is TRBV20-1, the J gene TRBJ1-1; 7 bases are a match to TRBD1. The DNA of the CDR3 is TGCAGTGCTTCCAACAGGGGCTATAACACTGAAGCTTTCTTT. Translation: CSASNRGYNTEAFF.